Sequencing of this T cell receptor beta chain was carried out in a study of blood T cells in healthy people across ages. Findings of the study overall: The percentage of naive T cells correlated strongly with TCR beta diversity. A roughly linear age-dependent decrease characterized TCR beta diversity per million T cells.

CDR1 MNHNY and CDR2 SVGAGI come from the germline V gene (reference sequence). V lost 6 bases, J lost 7 bases, and 5 bases stayed unmatched. CDR3 size: 14 residues. Total RNA extracted from each sample amounted to at least 6 micrograms. With a J-beta primer mix and a sample-barcoded 5' primer, a second PCR ran about 7 to 12 cycles. Each cDNA molecule was tagged by a template-switch adaptor that had 12 random nucleotides. One entry per CDR3 protein results from TCRdb running MiXCR on the 5' RACE reads. The profile shows about 1.5 million distinct CDR3 sequences, roughly 43% of them singletons. For this clonotype: Its antigen is currently unknown.

This rearrangement joins TRBV6-6 to TRBJ1-6; 8 bases are shared with TRBD1. The source material was blood. The clonotype comes from a woman aged 18 to 35 in good health. CDR3 nucleotide sequence: TGTGCCAGCAGGGACGCAGGGGGCAATTCACCCCTCCACTTT. Its translation is CASRDAGGNSPLHF.